This T cell receptor beta chain was recovered during a study of cytomegalovirus exposure and HLA in healthy donors. Clones were read by immunoSEQ multiplex PCR, and TCRdb kept only the in-frame ones, dropping some. Of around 70,000 clones in the sample, approximately 95% were seen once. Study results and limitations: The investigators catalogued 150 to 200 TCR beta chains as cytomegalovirus-associated.

The V and J ends lost 5 bases and 4 bases, in that order; junction bases with no gene match: 11. The CDR3 has 16 residues. CDR1 is LNHDA and CDR2 is SQIVND in the germline V gene (reference sequence). Details on this clone: Antigen: not known.

The chain couples TRBV19 to TRBJ1-2; 9 nucleotides match TRBD1. The sample comprised PBMCs. The TCR originated in a man aged 18 to 35 in good health and CMV-seropositive. The DNA for the CDR3 is TGTGCCAGTAGTGTCGATGGACAGGGGCGTTCCTATGGCTACACCTTC. Translating gives CASSVDGQGRSYGYTF.